This passage covers 20 T cell receptor beta chains from one sample sequenced in a study of blood T cells in healthy people across ages. Then a second PCR, running about 6 to 12 cycles, was carried out with a sample-barcoded 5' primer and a J-beta primer mix. TCRdb passed the 5' RACE reads through MiXCR, listing each CDR3 protein once. The sample contains 600,000 to 850,000 distinct CDR3 sequences, about 25% of which appear only once. In addition, the sample was reused for a study of T cells of mothers and their children.

Input material: blood. These receptors were collected from a boy younger than 18 in good health.

The V gene is TRBV24-1, the J gene TRBJ1-1; D is perhaps TRBD1 (5 bases). CDR3 length: 15 amino acids. V gave up 3 bases and J gave up 1 base, with 11 bases separating them. Per germline, CDR1 KGHDR and CDR2 SFDVKD. CDR3 DNA: TGTGCCACCAGTGATAATCGAGGGGAGAACACTGAAGCTTTCTTT. Its protein is CATSDNRGENTEAFF.

At least ten counts were recorded for this clonotype. This sequence joins TRBV5-1 and TRBJ2-1, with 10 bases fitting TRBD1. After removal of 3 bases from V and 8 bases from J, the junction contained 2 bases not matched to a gene. The germline V gene has CDR1 SGHRS and CDR2 YFSETQ. The CDR3 is 13 residues long. The CDR3 DNA is TGCGCCAGCAGCTGGACAGGGGGGGATGAGCAGTTCTTC. Translation gives CASSWTGGDEQFF.

The chain recombines TRBV20-1 with TRBJ1-5, with a weak D call TRBD1 (5 bases). Deletions cut 0 bases from V and 4 bases from J, with 19 bases between. This CDR3 has 17 residues. Germline V gives CDR1 DFQATT, CDR2 SNEGSKA (reference sequence). CDR3 DNA: TGCAGTGCTAGAGAATGGGACGCCGGGACTGCTAATCAGCCCCAGCATTTT. Protein product: CSAREWDAGTANQPQHF.

V gene TRBV20-1 combines with J gene TRBJ1-1; tentative D call: TRBD1 (6 bases). CDR1 and CDR2 (germline): DFQATT, SNEGSKA (reference sequence). The length of the CDR3 is 13 residues. V was shortened by 2 bases and J by 6 bases, with 13 bases between the two germline ends. Here the CDR3 DNA reads TGCAGTGCTAGACCTACAGGGTGGGCTGAAGCTTTCTTT. Its translation is CSARPTGWAEAFF.

The V gene is TRBV12-3 or TRBV12-4, the J gene TRBJ1-4; a possible D gene is TRBD1 (5 bases). The CDR3 loop spans 16 amino acids. Trimming pared 6 bases from V and 6 bases from J, leaving 20 bases between. CDR3 loop: CASRSTNRQYHEKLFF. DNA for the CDR3: TGTGCCAGCAGGTCAACAAATCGACAGTACCATGAAAAACTGTTTTTT.

V usage is TRBV6-1 and J usage is TRBJ2-7; unclear D gene. The CDR3 totals 14 residues. Germline values: CDR1 MNHNS, CDR2 SASEGT. V was shortened by 8 bases and J by 0 bases, with 14 bases between the two germline ends. The CDR3 bases are TGTGCCAGCTGCCTACAGCTCAGCTCCTACGAGCAGTACTTC. It is translated as CASCLQLSSYEQYF.

The rearrangement uses TRBV7-9 and TRBJ2-7; 13 bases match TRBD2. Germline CDR1 and CDR2: SEHNR and FQNEAQ (reference sequence). J lost 3 bases, V lost 3 bases, and 5 bases had no gene match. CDR3 length: 16 residues. Written as DNA, the CDR3 is TGTGCCAGCAGCTTTCGGACTAGCGGGAGTATCTACGAGCAGTACTTC. The encoded protein is CASSFRTSGSIYEQYF.

The rearrangement links TRBV7-2 to TRBJ2-3; 9 positions agree with TRBD1. The V and J ends lost 4 bases and 2 bases, in that order; junction bases with no gene match: 7. The CDR3 extends over 16 amino acids. From germline, CDR1 is SGHTA and CDR2 FQGNSA. CDR3 amino acids: CASSSTGTGYTDTQYF. In nucleotides, the CDR3 is TGTGCCAGCAGCTCTACCGGGACAGGGTACACAGATACGCAGTATTTT. Filled out from reference TRBV7-2 and TRBJ2-3, the complete variable domain reads GAGVSQSPSNKVTEKGKDVELRCDPISGHTALYWYRQSLGQGLEFLIYFQGNSAPDKSGLPSDRFSAERTGGSVSTLTIQRTQQEDSAVYLCASSSTGTGYTDTQYFGPGTRLTVL.

There are a few counts of this clonotype. The rearrangement joins TRBV29-1 to TRBJ1-2, with unresolved D. V was trimmed by 7 bases and J by 8 bases, leaving 20 bases between them. Per the germline V gene, CDR1 is SQVTM and CDR2 is ANQGSEA. This CDR3 is 13 amino acids long. The CDR3 loop reads CSATHTLSGGYTF. The CDR3 coding sequence is TGCAGCGCCACCCATACGCTCTCGGGGGGCTACACCTTC.

This sequence joins TRBV7-2 and TRBJ1-2, with unresolved D. The V end lost 5 bases, the J end lost 5 bases, and 12 bases lay between the germline ends. Germline V gene sequence: CDR1 SGHTA, CDR2 FQGNSA. The length of the CDR3 is 13 residues. The CDR3 DNA reads TGTGCCAGCAGCCTAAGGTCGGCTTATGGCTACACCTTC. Amino acid sequence: CASSLRSAYGYTF.

The CDR3 nucleotides are TGTGCCAGCAGTTTAGATACAGGGGCGAACACTGAAGCTTTCTTT. Protein: CASSLDTGANTEAFF. The chain recombines TRBV12-3 or TRBV12-4 with TRBJ1-1, with 7 bases that match TRBD1. This CDR3 has 15 residues. Trimming removed 1 base from V and 1 base from J; junction bases left unmatched: 3.

This chain connects TRBV6-1 to TRBJ2-7; the D is unclear. There are 12 residues in the CDR3. The germline V gene encodes CDR1 MNHNS and CDR2 SASEGT. Trimming stripped 4 bases from V and 2 bases from J, with 6 bases between. CDR3 in amino acids: CASSARTYEQYF. The CDR3 nucleotides are TGTGCCAGCAGTGCCAGAACCTACGAGCAGTACTTC.

Here the CDR3 DNA reads TGCGCCAGCAGCCAATTAGGACTGGGCAATCAGCCCCAGCATTTT. Protein sequence: CASSQLGLGNQPQHF. This rearrangement joins TRBV4-1 to TRBJ1-5; no clear D gene. This CDR3 has 15 residues. The germline V and J ends were trimmed by 2 bases and 2 bases, with 10 bases remaining between them. The V gene's germline CDR1 is MGHRA and CDR2 YSYEKL.

In its sample, this clonotype was seen a few times. For the CDR3, the DNA is TGTGCCATCAGTGAGTCAACAGAGACCCAGTACTTC. Translated: CAISESTETQYF. This sequence joins TRBV10-3 and TRBJ2-5; D is ambiguous. CDR1 and CDR2 from the germline V gene are ENHRY and SYGVKD. The CDR3 totals 12 residues. Between the trimmed V and J ends, which lost 0 bases and 4 bases, there was a span of 3 bases.

The chain recombines TRBV7-2 with TRBJ2-1, with D possibly TRBD2 on 6 matching bases. This CDR3 contains 16 residues. Trimming stripped 4 bases from V and 5 bases from J, with 18 bases between. CDR1 and CDR2 from the germline V gene are SGHTA and FQGNSA. Here the CDR3 reads CASSSTSGPSNNEQFF. DNA of the CDR3: TGTGCCAGCAGCTCGACTAGTGGGCCCTCTAACAATGAGCAGTTCTTC.

This clonotype occurred many times. The chain combines TRBV6-1 with TRBJ1-4, with 8 bases fitting TRBD1. Germline values: CDR1 MNHNS, CDR2 SASEGT. V dropped 5 bases and J dropped 5; count of bases not matched to a gene: 1. This CDR3 is built from 13 residues. The CDR3 loop is CASSRTGNEKLFF. CDR3 bases: TGTGCCAGCAGTCGGACAGGGAATGAAAAACTGTTTTTT.

The chain is built from TRBV11-2 and TRBJ2-3; D tentatively reads TRBD1 or TRBD2 (5 bases each). This CDR3 has 15 amino acids. Germline V lookup: CDR1 SGHAT, CDR2 FQNNGV. The V gene lost 5 bases and the J gene lost 4 bases, with 16 bases spanning the gap. DNA for the CDR3: TGTGCCAGCAGCCCCGGGACCCGGGGTGCAGATACGCAGTATTTT. Protein: CASSPGTRGADTQYF.

This clonotype was seen a handful of times. This rearrangement joins TRBV20-1 to TRBJ1-4; TRBD1 matches 10 bases. This CDR3 is built from 15 residues. V trimming: 0 bases; J trimming: 5 bases; junction bases outside the gene matches: 3. In germline, CDR1 is DFQATT, CDR2 SNEGSKA (reference sequence). The CDR3 loop reads CSARDPGQGNEKLFF. The CDR3 nucleotides read TGCAGTGCTAGAGATCCGGGACAGGGGAATGAAAAACTGTTTTTT.

About this clonotype: Germline is not matched at one junction end, which may reflect a read error. The CDR3 protein is CASGLGDKNTEAFF. As DNA, the CDR3 is TGCGCCAGCGGCTTGGGGGACAAGAACACTGAAGCTTTCTTT. The chain uses TRBV5-1 and TRBJ1-1, with D tentatively TRBD1 (6 bases). The CDR3 is 14 residues long. Germline V gene data show CDR1 as SGHRS and CDR2 as YFSETQ.

This clonotype has a handful of counts. The chain links TRBV12-3 or TRBV12-4 to TRBJ1-1, with TRBD1 identical over 8 bases. The CDR3 is 14 residues long. The V segment lost 6 bases and the J segment 4 bases; nucleotides outside the gene matches: 7. The CDR3 nucleotides read TGTGCCAGCAGCCTAGACAGGGGCTTCACTGAAGCTTTCTTT. It is translated as CASSLDRGFTEAFF.